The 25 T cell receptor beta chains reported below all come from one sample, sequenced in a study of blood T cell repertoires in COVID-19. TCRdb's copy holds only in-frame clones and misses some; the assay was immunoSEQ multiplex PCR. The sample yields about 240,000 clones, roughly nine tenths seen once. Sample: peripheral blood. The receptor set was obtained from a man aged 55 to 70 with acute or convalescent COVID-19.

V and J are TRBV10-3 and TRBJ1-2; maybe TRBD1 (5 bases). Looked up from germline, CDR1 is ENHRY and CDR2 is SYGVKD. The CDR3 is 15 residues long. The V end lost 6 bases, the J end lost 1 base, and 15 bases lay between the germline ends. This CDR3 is CAISAGGTYNYGYTF. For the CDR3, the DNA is TGTGCCATCAGCGCGGGAGGGACGTATAACTATGGCTACACCTTC.

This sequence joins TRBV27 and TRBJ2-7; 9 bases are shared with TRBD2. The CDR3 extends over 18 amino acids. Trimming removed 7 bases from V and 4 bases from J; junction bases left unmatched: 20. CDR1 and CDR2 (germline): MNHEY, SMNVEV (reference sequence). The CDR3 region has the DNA TGTGCCAGCAAACCGGGGCTAGCGGGAATAAGGGGATTATACGAGCAGTACTTC. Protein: CASKPGLAGIRGLYEQYF.

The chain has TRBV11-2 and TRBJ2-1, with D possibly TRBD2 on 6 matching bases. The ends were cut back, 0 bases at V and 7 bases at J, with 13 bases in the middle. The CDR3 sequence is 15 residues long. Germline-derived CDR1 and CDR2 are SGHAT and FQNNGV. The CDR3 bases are TGTGCCAGCAGCTTAGAGGGTGGCCTAGCGAATGAGCAGTTCTTC. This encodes CASSLEGGLANEQFF.

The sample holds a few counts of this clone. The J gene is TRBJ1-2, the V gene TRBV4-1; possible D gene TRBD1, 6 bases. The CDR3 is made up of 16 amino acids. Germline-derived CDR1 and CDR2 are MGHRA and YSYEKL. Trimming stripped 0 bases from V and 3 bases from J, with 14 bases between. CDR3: CASSQDGTGIDYGYTF. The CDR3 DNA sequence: TGCGCCAGCAGCCAAGACGGCACAGGGATAGACTATGGCTACACCTTC.

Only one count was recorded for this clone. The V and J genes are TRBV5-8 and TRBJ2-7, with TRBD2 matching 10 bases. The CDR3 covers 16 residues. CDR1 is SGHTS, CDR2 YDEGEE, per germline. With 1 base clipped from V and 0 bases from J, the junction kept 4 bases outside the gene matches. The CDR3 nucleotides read TGTGCCAGCAGCTTGAGACTAGCGGGTAACTCCTACGAGCAGTACTTC. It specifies CASSLRLAGNSYEQYF.

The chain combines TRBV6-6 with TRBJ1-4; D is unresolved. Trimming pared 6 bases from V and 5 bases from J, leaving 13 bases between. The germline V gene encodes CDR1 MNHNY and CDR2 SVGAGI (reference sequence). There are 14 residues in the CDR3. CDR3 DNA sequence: TGTGCCAGCAGCCCCGGGATTTCGAATGAAAAACTGTTTTTT. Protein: CASSPGISNEKLFF.

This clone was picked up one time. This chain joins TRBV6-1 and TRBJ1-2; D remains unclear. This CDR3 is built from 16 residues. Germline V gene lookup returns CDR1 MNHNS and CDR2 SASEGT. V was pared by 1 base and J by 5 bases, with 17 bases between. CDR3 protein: CASSEGDGNGGYGYTF. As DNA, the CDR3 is TGTGCCAGCAGTGAAGGCGACGGTAATGGAGGGTATGGCTACACCTTC.

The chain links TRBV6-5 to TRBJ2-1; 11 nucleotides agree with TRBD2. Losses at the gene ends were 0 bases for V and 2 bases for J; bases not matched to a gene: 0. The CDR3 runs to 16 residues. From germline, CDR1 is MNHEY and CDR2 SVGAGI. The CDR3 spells CASSYSTSGTYNEQFF. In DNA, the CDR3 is TGTGCCAGCAGTTACTCGACTAGCGGGACCTACAATGAGCAGTTCTTC.

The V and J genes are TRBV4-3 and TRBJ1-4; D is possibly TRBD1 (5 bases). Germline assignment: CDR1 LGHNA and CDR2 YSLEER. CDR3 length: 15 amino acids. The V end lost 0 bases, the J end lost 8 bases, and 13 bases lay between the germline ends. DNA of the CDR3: TGCGCCAGCAGCCAAGATTTGGGGGAGGGAGAAAAACTGTTTTTT. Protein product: CASSQDLGEGEKLFF.

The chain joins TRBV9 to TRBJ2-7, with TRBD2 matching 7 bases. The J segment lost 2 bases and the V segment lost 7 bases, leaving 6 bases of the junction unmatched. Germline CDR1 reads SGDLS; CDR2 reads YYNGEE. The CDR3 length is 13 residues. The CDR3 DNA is TGTGCCAGCGGGGATGGACTAGCCTACGAGCAGTACTTC. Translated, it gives CASGDGLAYEQYF. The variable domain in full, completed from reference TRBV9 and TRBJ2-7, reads DSGVTQTPKHLITATGQRVTLRCSPRSGDLSVYWYQQSLDQGLQFLIQYYNGEERAKGNILERFSAQQFPDLHSELNLSSLELGDSALYFCASGDGLAYEQYFGPGTRLTVT.

CDR3 DNA sequence: TGTGCCAGCAGGAGGGACGGACAGATAGCCTACGAGCAGTACTTC. Its translation: CASRRDGQIAYEQYF. The chain links TRBV2 to TRBJ2-7; D perhaps matches TRBD1 (6 bases). Germline values: CDR1 SNHLY, CDR2 FYNNEI. Trimming took off 6 bases at V and 2 bases at J, with 17 bases between the two ends. The CDR3 extends over 15 amino acids.

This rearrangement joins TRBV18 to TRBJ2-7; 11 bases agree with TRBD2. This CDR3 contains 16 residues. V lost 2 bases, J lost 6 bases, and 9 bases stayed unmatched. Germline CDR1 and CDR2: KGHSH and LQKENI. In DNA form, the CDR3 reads TGTGCCAGCTCACCAGGTACTAGCGGGAGCCGCCCCGAGCAGTACTTC. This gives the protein CASSPGTSGSRPEQYF.

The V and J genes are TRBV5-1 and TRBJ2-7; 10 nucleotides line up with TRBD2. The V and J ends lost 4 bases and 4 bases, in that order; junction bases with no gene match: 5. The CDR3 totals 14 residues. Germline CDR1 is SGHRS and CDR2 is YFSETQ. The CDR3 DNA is TGCGCCAGCAGCCCTAGCGGGAGTGATTACGAGCAGTACTTC. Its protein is CASSPSGSDYEQYF.

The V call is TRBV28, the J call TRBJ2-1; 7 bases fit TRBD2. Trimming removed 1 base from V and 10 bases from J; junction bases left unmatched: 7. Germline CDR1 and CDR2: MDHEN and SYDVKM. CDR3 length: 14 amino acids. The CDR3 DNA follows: TGTGCCAGCAGTTTATCCCTGGGGGGGGAGGAGCAGTTCTTC. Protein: CASSLSLGGEEQFF.

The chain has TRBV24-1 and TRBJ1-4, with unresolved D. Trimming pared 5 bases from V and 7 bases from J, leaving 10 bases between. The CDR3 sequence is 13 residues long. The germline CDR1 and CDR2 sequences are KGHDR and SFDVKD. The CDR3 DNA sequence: TGTGCCACCAGTGGAGGGATCGGTGAAAAACTGTTTTTT. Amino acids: CATSGGIGEKLFF.

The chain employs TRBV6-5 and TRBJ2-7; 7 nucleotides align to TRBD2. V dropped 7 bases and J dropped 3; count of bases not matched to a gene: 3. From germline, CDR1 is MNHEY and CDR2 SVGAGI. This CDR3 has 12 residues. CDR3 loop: CASKRDLYEQYF. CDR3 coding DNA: TGTGCCAGCAAGCGGGACCTCTACGAGCAGTACTTC.

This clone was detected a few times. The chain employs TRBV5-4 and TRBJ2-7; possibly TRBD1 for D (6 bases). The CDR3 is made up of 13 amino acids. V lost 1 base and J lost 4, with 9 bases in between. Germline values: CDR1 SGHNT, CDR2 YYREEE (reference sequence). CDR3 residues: CASSLTGQYEQYF. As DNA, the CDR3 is TGTGCCAGCAGCTTGACAGGGCAGTACGAGCAGTACTTC.

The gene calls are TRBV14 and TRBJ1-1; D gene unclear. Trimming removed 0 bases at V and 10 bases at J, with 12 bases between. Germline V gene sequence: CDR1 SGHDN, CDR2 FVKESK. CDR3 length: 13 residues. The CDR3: CASSQDSAGGAFF. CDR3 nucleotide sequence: TGTGCCAGCAGCCAAGATTCGGCGGGCGGAGCTTTCTTT.

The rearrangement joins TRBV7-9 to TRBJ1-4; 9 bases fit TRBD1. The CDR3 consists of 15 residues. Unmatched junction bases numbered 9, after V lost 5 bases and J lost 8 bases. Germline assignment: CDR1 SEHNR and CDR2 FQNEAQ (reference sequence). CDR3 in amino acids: CASSTGDRVGEKLFF. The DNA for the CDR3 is TGTGCCAGCAGCACCGGGGACAGGGTTGGGGAAAAACTGTTTTTT.

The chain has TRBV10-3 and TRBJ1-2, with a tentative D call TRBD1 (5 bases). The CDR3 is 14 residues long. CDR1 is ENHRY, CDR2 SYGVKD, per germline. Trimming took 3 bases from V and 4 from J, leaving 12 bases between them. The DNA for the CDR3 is TGTGCCATCAGTGAAGCCAGGGAATTCTATGGCTACACCTTC. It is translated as CAISEAREFYGYTF.

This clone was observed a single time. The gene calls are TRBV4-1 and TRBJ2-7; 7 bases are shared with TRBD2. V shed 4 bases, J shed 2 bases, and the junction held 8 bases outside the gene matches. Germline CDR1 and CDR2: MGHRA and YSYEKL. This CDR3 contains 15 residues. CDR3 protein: CASSPLRGGAYEQYF. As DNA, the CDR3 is TGCGCCAGCAGCCCCCTGAGGGGAGGGGCCTACGAGCAGTACTTC.

The CDR3: CASSPVSSYEQYF. The CDR3 DNA sequence: TGTGCCAGCAGCCCTGTTAGCTCCTACGAGCAGTACTTC. The genes are TRBV4-2 and TRBJ2-7; D gene unclear. This CDR3 is 13 amino acids long. Trimming cost V 4 bases and J 0 bases, with 7 bases left between them. CDR1 is LGHNA and CDR2 is YNFKEQ in the germline V gene.

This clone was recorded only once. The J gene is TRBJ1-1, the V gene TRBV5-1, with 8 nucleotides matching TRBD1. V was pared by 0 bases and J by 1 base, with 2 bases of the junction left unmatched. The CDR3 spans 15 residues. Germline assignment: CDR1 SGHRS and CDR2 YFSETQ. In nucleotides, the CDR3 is TGCGCCAGCAGCTTGGGACAGGGGTCGAACACTGAAGCTTTCTTT. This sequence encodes CASSLGQGSNTEAFF. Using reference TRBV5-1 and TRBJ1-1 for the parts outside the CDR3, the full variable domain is KAGVTQTPRYLIKTRGQQVTLSCSPISGHRSVSWYQQTPGQGLQFLFEYFSETQRNKGNFPGRFSGRQFSNSRSEMNVSTLELGDSALYLCASSLGQGSNTEAFFGQGTRLTVV.

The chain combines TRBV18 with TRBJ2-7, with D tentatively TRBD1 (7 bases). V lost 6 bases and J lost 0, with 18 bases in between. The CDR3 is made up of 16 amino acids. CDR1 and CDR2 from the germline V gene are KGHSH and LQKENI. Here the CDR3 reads CASSVNPGGGSYEQYF. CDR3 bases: TGTGCCAGCTCCGTCAACCCAGGGGGAGGCTCCTACGAGCAGTACTTC.

As DNA, the CDR3 is TGTGCCAGCAGTTCGACAGGGGGAACCCAAGAGACCCAGTACTTC. The encoded protein is CASSSTGGTQETQYF. The chain joins TRBV2 to TRBJ2-5, with 9 bases fitting TRBD1. Germline V gene sequence: CDR1 SNHLY, CDR2 FYNNEI. The CDR3 loop spans 15 amino acids. Trimming cost V 5 bases and J 1 base; bases outside gene matches: 5.